The rows below give T cell receptor beta chains drawn from one sample of a study of identical twins. TCRdb fed the 5' RACE reads into MiXCR, producing one record per CDR3 protein. The profile shows around 480,000 distinct CDR3 sequences, roughly an eighth of them singletons. This sample was also put to use in a study of yellow fever vaccine responses in identical twins.

The sequenced sample consisted of CD4+ T cells sorted from blood. These receptor sequences come from a woman aged 18-30 years in good health. The CDR3 runs from the conserved cysteine through the conserved F or W. A D gene is named only where the DNA matches it firmly. The size field is filled for only some rows; it gives once, few, many or a size class.

J	V	D	size	DNA	CDR3
TRBJ1-5	TRBV12-3/TRBV12-4	-	few	TGTGCCAGCAGTTTATTTTGGCAGCCCCAGCATTTT	CASSLFWQPQHF
TRBJ2-2	TRBV10-1	-	-	TGCGCCAGCATCGTACAGAGATCCCTGTTAGCGAACACCGGGGAGCTGTTTTTT	CASIVQRSLLANTGELFF
TRBJ2-5	TRBV25-1	-	few	TGTGCCAGCAGTGATCTGGCGGATAAGGGGGAGACCCAGTACTTC	CASSDLADKGETQYF
TRBJ2-1	TRBV7-2	TRBD2	-	TGTGCCAGCAGCCCGTCTAGCGGGGCTAACAATGAGCAGTTCTTC	CASSPSSGANNEQFF
TRBJ2-4	TRBV7-2	TRBD1	few	TGTGCCAGCAGTCTCCTATTCTCCGGGACAGCTAAAAACATTCAGTACTTC	CASSLLFSGTAKNIQYF
TRBJ2-1	TRBV3-1	TRBD2	few	TGTGCCAGCAGCCAACTCGGGACTAGCGGGAGGGCCTCAGGGGAGCAGTTCTTC	CASSQLGTSGRASGEQFF
TRBJ1-4	TRBV3-1	-	-	TGTGCCAGCAGCCAGGCGGGGATGGTGGAAAAACTGTTTTTT	CASSQAGMVEKLFF
TRBJ2-1	TRBV18	TRBD2	-	TGTGCCAGCTCACAGGCTCTAGCGGGAGGGAACAATGAGCAGTTCTTC	CASSQALAGGNNEQFF
TRBJ2-7	TRBV20-1	-	few	TGCAGTGCTCCACTCGCCTACGAGCAGTACTTC	CSAPLAYEQYF
TRBJ2-5	TRBV6-2/TRBV6-3	-	-	TGTGCCAGCGCCCCACAGGGAGAGACCCAGTACTTC	CASAPQGETQYF
TRBJ1-5	TRBV7-2	TRBD1	-	TGTGCCAGCAGCCTTGACAGGGGCGGTCAGCCCCAGCATTTT	CASSLDRGGQPQHF
TRBJ2-2	TRBV20-1	-	-	TGCAGTGTCGAGTCGGGCGGGGAGCTGTTTTTT	CSVESGGELFF
TRBJ1-2	TRBV29-1	-	few	TGCAGCGTTGAAGATAATACAGGGCACTACACCTTC	CSVEDNTGHYTF
TRBJ2-7	TRBV6-5	TRBD2	few	TGTGCCAGCAGTTACCAACTAGCGGGAGCCACAGTGCAGTACTTC	CASSYQLAGATVQYF
TRBJ2-1	TRBV28	-	-	TGTGCCAGCAATATACGAGCAGGTCACAATGAGCAGTTCTTC	CASNIRAGHNEQFF
TRBJ2-4	TRBV10-3	TRBD1	few	TGTGCCATCAGCCCCGGACAGGGTAGGGACATTCAGTACTTC	CAISPGQGRDIQYF
TRBJ2-1	TRBV5-1	TRBD1	few	TGCGCCAGCAGCCCCGGGACAGGGAGGGTAATGGAGCAGTTCTTC	CASSPGTGRVMEQFF
TRBJ2-2	TRBV29-1	-	few	TGCAGCGTAACAACCGGGACAAACCCCGGGGAGCTGTTTTTT	CSVTTGTNPGELFF
TRBJ2-2	TRBV7-2	-	-	TGTGCCAGCAGCGTCAGACAGAACACCGGGGAGCTGTTTTTT	CASSVRQNTGELFF
TRBJ2-5	TRBV3-1	TRBD2	-	TGTGCCAGCAGCCCCCTGGGGTCAGGTAGCGGGAGACTTCAAGAGACCCAGTACTTC	CASSPLGSGSGRLQETQYF
TRBJ2-5	TRBV9	-	few	TGTGCCAGCAGCCCTAACATGGGGTACCAAGAGACCCAGTACTTC	CASSPNMGYQETQYF
TRBJ2-7	TRBV12-3/TRBV12-4	-	many	TGTGCCAGCAGTTTAAGGACCTCTGCGAGCGAGCAGTACTTC	CASSLRTSASEQYF
TRBJ2-5	TRBV28	-	few	TGTGCCAGCAGTTTTTCGGGGGGCCGGGAGACCCAGTACTTC	CASSFSGGRETQYF